The next 32 T cell receptor beta chains were all read from a single sample in a study of T cell responses to AZD1222 COVID-19 vaccine. The protocol was immunoSEQ multiplex PCR, while the TCRdb copy is restricted to in-frame clones and leaves out a portion. The sample contains roughly 150,000 clones, less than 90% of which appear only once. The input for sequencing was peripheral blood, taken after recovery from COVID-19. Source of these receptors: an adult who had recovered from COVID-19.

This chain uses TRBV5-8 with TRBJ1-5; D not resolved. The V end lost 0 bases, the J end lost 0 bases, and 10 bases lay between the germline ends. Germline V lookup: CDR1 SGHTS, CDR2 YDEGEE. The CDR3 length is 16 residues. The CDR3 sequence: CASSLVRGTSNQPQHF. DNA for the CDR3: TGTGCCAGCAGCTTGGTACGGGGAACTAGCAATCAGCCCCAGCATTTT.

V gene TRBV5-1 combines with J gene TRBJ2-5, with TRBD1 as a possible D gene (6 bases). CDR1 SGHRS and CDR2 YFSETQ come from the germline V gene. The V end was cut by 4 bases, the J end by 5 bases, with 12 bases between. The CDR3 loop spans 13 amino acids. CDR3 sequence (DNA): TGCGCCAGCAGCCAACAGGGTTCTGAGACCCAGTACTTC. Its protein product is CASSQQGSETQYF.

In DNA, the CDR3 is TGTGCCAGTAGTGCCGGGACTTACTACGAGCAGTACTTC. Amino acids: CASSAGTYYEQYF. The chain recombines TRBV19 with TRBJ2-7; a possible D gene is TRBD2 (6 bases). The CDR3 is 13 amino acids. Trimming removed 5 bases from V and 3 bases from J, with 11 bases in between. Germline CDR1 and CDR2: LNHDA and SQIVND (reference sequence).

V and J are TRBV5-6 and TRBJ1-3, with TRBD1 identical over 8 bases. The CDR3 length is 16 residues. V shed 4 bases and J 0 bases; nucleotides not matched to a gene: 6. Germline CDR1 reads SGHDT; CDR2 reads YYEEEE. In DNA, the CDR3 is TGTGCCAGCAGCGGCGGACAGGGCTTCTCTGGAAACACCATATATTTT. Its translation: CASSGGQGFSGNTIYF. Full variable domain (outside the CDR3, taken from reference TRBV5-6 and TRBJ1-3): DAGVTQSPTHLIKTRGQQVTLRCSPKSGHDTVSWYQQALGQGPQFIFQYYEEEERQRGNFPDRFSGHQFPNYSSELNVNALLLGDSALYLCASSGGQGFSGNTIYFGEGSWLTVV.

This sequence joins TRBV9 and TRBJ1-2; no reliable D call. This CDR3 is built from 14 residues. V was clipped by 3 bases and J by 4 bases, with 13 bases between them. In germline, CDR1 is SGDLS, CDR2 YYNGEE. DNA of the CDR3: TGTGCCAGCAGCGACAGCGACCAAGCCTATGGCTACACCTTC. It yields the protein CASSDSDQAYGYTF.

Worth noting for this clone: Relative to the germline gene, one junction end is altered; a read error may explain this. This rearrangement joins TRBV18 to TRBJ1-2; 7 nucleotides agree with TRBD1. Germline V lookup: CDR1 KGHSH, CDR2 LQKENI. CDR3 length equals 15 residues. CDR3 coding DNA: TGTGCCAGCTCACCTCCGTCGGGGACAGTCTATGGCTACACTTTC. Protein sequence: CASSPPSGTVYGYTF. The variable domain in full, completed from reference TRBV18 and TRBJ1-2, reads NAGVMQNPRHLVRRRGQEARLRCSPMKGHSHVYWYRQLPEEGLKFMVYLQKENIIDESGMPKERFSAEFPKEGPSILRIQQVVRGDSAAYFCASSPPSGTVYGYTFGSGTRLTVV.

The V call is TRBV2, the J call TRBJ2-7; D is unclear. Germline V gives CDR1 SNHLY, CDR2 FYNNEI. This CDR3 region has 11 residues. The germline V and J ends were trimmed by 8 bases and 3 bases, with 8 bases remaining between them. The CDR3 DNA reads as TGTGCCAGCGGGCAGGACTACGAGCAGTACTTC. Amino acid sequence: CASGQDYEQYF.

CDR3 nucleotides: TGTGCCAGTAGTATAGAAGGACAGGGTGAAGCTTTCTTT. It specifies CASSIEGQGEAFF. The rearrangement joins TRBV19 to TRBJ1-1, with TRBD1 matching over 8 bases. The CDR3 has 13 residues. Germline V lookup: CDR1 LNHDA, CDR2 SQIVND (reference sequence). The trim removed 0 bases at V and 7 bases at J, leaving 1 base unmatched.

V gene TRBV3-1 (or the pseudogene TRBV3-2) combines with J gene TRBJ1-6, with D possibly TRBD1 on 5 matching bases. The CDR3 runs to 15 residues. Germline CDR1 is LGHDT and CDR2 is YNNKEL (reference sequence). Between the trimmed V and J ends, which lost 3 bases and 7 bases, there was a span of 13 bases. The CDR3 bases are TGTGCCAGCAGCCAGGGGAGAGCAGGGAATTCACCCCTCCACTTT. Amino acids: CASSQGRAGNSPLHF.

This clone appeared a few times. The V gene is TRBV18, the J gene TRBJ1-5; the match to TRBD1 covers 8 bases. The trim removed 2 bases at V and 5 bases at J, leaving 5 bases unmatched. The CDR3 consists of 15 residues. Per the germline V gene, CDR1 is KGHSH and CDR2 is LQKENI. The CDR3 sequence is CASSPEAGGDQPQHF. The CDR3 DNA follows: TGTGCCAGCTCACCAGAGGCAGGGGGCGATCAGCCCCAGCATTTT.

This clone was seen a single time. The chain is built from TRBV5-6 and TRBJ2-7; D possibly uses TRBD1 or TRBD2 (6 bases each). From germline, CDR1 is SGHDT and CDR2 YYEEEE. This CDR3 spans 11 amino acids. V lost 4 bases and J lost 6, with 8 bases in between. CDR3 amino acids: CASSEGGEQYF. The CDR3, as DNA: TGTGCCAGCAGCGAGGGGGGCGAGCAGTACTTC. The variable domain in full, with the rest retrieved from reference TRBV5-6 and TRBJ2-7, is DAGVTQSPTHLIKTRGQQVTLRCSPKSGHDTVSWYQQALGQGPQFIFQYYEEEERQRGNFPDRFSGHQFPNYSSELNVNALLLGDSALYLCASSEGGEQYFGPGTRLTVT.

The gene calls are TRBV19 and TRBJ2-3, with D possibly matching TRBD1 (5 bases). The CDR3 is 15 residues long. V lost 1 base and J 1 base, leaving 9 bases between the germline ends. Germline CDR1 and CDR2: LNHDA and SQIVND (reference sequence). The CDR3 nucleotides are TGTGCCAGTAGTATAGGGGGCAGAGGCACAGATACGCAGTATTTT. The encoded protein is CASSIGGRGTDTQYF.

This chain connects TRBV2 to TRBJ2-7; D perhaps matches TRBD1 (6 bases). V shed 6 bases and J shed 3 bases, with 15 bases lying between them. The CDR3 totals 14 residues. Germline V lookup: CDR1 SNHLY, CDR2 FYNNEI. The CDR3 DNA follows: TGTGCCAGCAGACCCGGACAGATAAGCTACGAGCAGTACTTC. Translation: CASRPGQISYEQYF.

The chain combines TRBV3-1 (or the pseudogene TRBV3-2) with TRBJ1-4, with D hard to call. V shed 1 base and J shed 10 bases, with 16 bases lying between them. Germline V lookup: CDR1 LGHDT, CDR2 YNNKEL (reference sequence). The CDR3 spans 15 residues. DNA for the CDR3: TGTGCCAGCAGCCAAGTTTCCGGGAACGGTCGAAAACTGTTTTTT. This gives the protein CASSQVSGNGRKLFF.

This chain links TRBV29-1 with TRBJ1-3; tentatively, D is TRBD1 (6 bases). The CDR3 is 20 amino acids. The germline V gene has CDR1 SQVTM and CDR2 ANQGSEA. V shed 2 bases and J shed 4 bases, with 30 bases lying between them. CDR3 loop: CSVEYTPRGRASTGGNTIYF. Here the CDR3 DNA reads TGCAGCGTTGAATATACCCCCAGGGGCAGAGCCTCGACGGGCGGAAACACCATATATTTT.

The chain is built from TRBV4-2 and TRBJ1-2; tentatively, D is TRBD1 (5 bases). V lost 8 bases and J 4 bases, leaving 23 bases between the germline ends. The CDR3 is 16 amino acids. Per germline, CDR1 LGHNA and CDR2 YNFKEQ. DNA for the CDR3: TGTGCCAGCGACAAAACAGGAGGCTTTGGGAGCTATGGCTACACCTTC. It specifies CASDKTGGFGSYGYTF.

This chain joins TRBV5-4 and TRBJ2-5, with 12 bases lining up with TRBD2. The J segment lost 4 bases and the V segment lost 4 bases, leaving 5 bases of the junction unmatched. The CDR3 has 15 amino acids. Germline V gene sequence: CDR1 SGHNT, CDR2 YYREEE (reference sequence). The CDR3 sequence is CASSVQGLAGETQYF. The CDR3 coding sequence is TGTGCCAGCAGCGTCCAGGGACTAGCGGGAGAGACCCAGTACTTC.

V gene TRBV15 combines with J gene TRBJ1-2; possible D gene TRBD1, 5 bases. Trimming removed 0 bases from V and 3 bases from J, with 14 bases in between. The CDR3 runs to 16 residues. CDR1 and CDR2 from the germline V gene are LNHNV and YYDKDF (reference sequence). The CDR3 sequence: CATSRDWPQEDYGYTF. CDR3 DNA: TGTGCCACCAGCAGAGATTGGCCACAGGAAGACTATGGCTACACCTTC.

Only one count was recorded for this clone. The J gene is TRBJ2-1, the V gene TRBV21-1; TRBD2, the table's D call, was not compared with the DNA. TRBV21-1 is assigned pseudogene status. The CDR3 length is 18 residues. CDR3 residues: CASSKTVYWGAHNNEQFF. In DNA, the CDR3 is TGTGCCAGCAGCAAAACCGTCTATTGGGGAGCCCATAACAATGAGCAGTTCTTC.

The genes are TRBV5-6 and TRBJ1-2, with TRBD1 as a possible D gene (6 bases). The germline V gene encodes CDR1 SGHDT and CDR2 YYEEEE. This CDR3 is 13 amino acids long. The V end was cut by 4 bases, the J end by 3 bases, with 10 bases between. CDR3 sequence reads: CASSLSGDYGYTF. The DNA of the CDR3 is TGTGCCAGCAGCCTTTCAGGGGACTATGGCTACACCTTC.

The chain recombines TRBV21-1 with TRBJ2-5. TRBV21-1 is noted as a pseudogene. The CDR3 sequence is 13 residues long. The CDR3 sequence: CASSPPRRETQYF. The DNA of the CDR3 is TGTGCCAGCAGCCCCCCACGTAGGGAGACCCAGTACTTC.

A word on this clone: In the same sample, other DNA sequences code for this CDR3. The rearrangement uses TRBV4-3 and TRBJ2-7, with TRBD1 as a possible D gene (5 bases). CDR1 is LGHNA, CDR2 YSLEER, per germline. The ends were cut back, 1 base at V and 1 base at J, with 11 bases in the middle. The CDR3 has 15 residues. The CDR3: CASSQGVDRSYEQYF. The CDR3 DNA follows: TGCGCCAGCAGCCAAGGGGTAGACAGATCCTACGAGCAGTACTTC.

The V call is TRBV5-1, the J call TRBJ2-2; D gene uncertain. Per the germline V gene, CDR1 is SGHRS and CDR2 is YFSETQ. Deletions cut 5 bases from V and 6 bases from J, with 17 bases between. The CDR3 is 15 residues long. The CDR3 DNA reads as TGCGCCAGCAGGCCAGAGAGTATTCGTCCCGGGGAGCTGTTTTTT. Residues: CASRPESIRPGELFF.

The rearrangement joins TRBV19 to TRBJ1-5, with D maybe TRBD1 (5 bases). The CDR3 is 18 residues long. Between the trimmed V and J ends, which lost 7 bases and 0 bases, there was a span of 22 bases. CDR1 LNHDA and CDR2 SQIVND come from the germline V gene (reference sequence). The CDR3 DNA reads as TGTGCCAGTACCCAGGTGGGGCTGAGAGGGGATAGCAATCAGCCCCAGCATTTT. Residues: CASTQVGLRGDSNQPQHF.

About this clone: This same CDR3 is encoded by further DNA sequences in the sample. The gene calls are TRBV3-1 (or the pseudogene TRBV3-2) and TRBJ2-2; D gene unclear. Germline assignment: CDR1 LGHDT and CDR2 YNNKEL (reference sequence). The CDR3 runs 14 residues. Trimming shortened V by 7 bases and J by 0 bases, and 9 bases separated the two germline ends. DNA for the CDR3: TGTGCCAGCATAGGACCCACGAACACCGGGGAGCTGTTTTTT. As protein: CASIGPTNTGELFF.

This rearrangement joins TRBV21-1 to TRBJ2-5; TRBD2, the table's D call, was not compared with the DNA. TRBV21-1 is described as a pseudogene. This CDR3 region has 13 residues. For the CDR3, the DNA is TGTGCCAGCAAGTCGGGTACTCAAGAGACCCAGTACTTC. Protein product: CASKSGTQETQYF.

The chain links TRBV28 to TRBJ2-2; possibly TRBD2 for D (5 bases). The CDR3 is 15 amino acids. Germline assignment: CDR1 MDHEN and CDR2 SYDVKM. V dropped 3 bases and J dropped 3 bases, with 11 bases sitting between them. As DNA, the CDR3 is TGTGCCAGCAGTTTGGGGAGTAGGGACACCGGGGAGCTGTTTTTT. Translating it yields CASSLGSRDTGELFF.

This chain links TRBV28 with TRBJ1-1; a possible D gene is TRBD1 (5 bases). Trimming removed 7 bases at V and 7 bases at J, with 10 bases between. The CDR3 is 11 residues long. Germline values: CDR1 MDHEN, CDR2 SYDVKM. The CDR3 DNA follows: TGTGCCAGCACTCTTGGGGGTGAAGCTTTCTTT. Translation: CASTLGGEAFF.

The genes are TRBV29-1 and TRBJ1-2, with 11 bases that match TRBD1. This CDR3 is 13 amino acids long. Germline-derived CDR1 and CDR2 are SQVTM and ANQGSEA. The V gene end was trimmed by 6 bases and the J gene end by 8 bases; junction bases not matched to a gene: 8. CDR3 in DNA: TGCAGCGTGACGGACAGGGGGCGAGGGGGCTACACCTTC. It specifies CSVTDRGRGGYTF. Drawing the rest from reference TRBV29-1 and TRBJ1-2, the complete variable domain is SAVISQKPSRDICQRGTSLTIQCQVDSQVTMMFWYRQQPGQSLTLIATANQGSEATYESGFVIDKFPISRPNLTFSTLTVSNMSPEDSSIYLCSVTDRGRGGYTFGSGTRLTVV.

The rearrangement uses TRBV4-1 and TRBJ2-5; the match to TRBD1 covers 9 bases. Per the germline V gene, CDR1 is MGHRA and CDR2 is YSYEKL. CDR3 length equals 15 residues. The V gene end was trimmed by 3 bases and the J gene end by 4 bases; junction bases not matched to a gene: 6. CDR3 loop: CASSHATGGGETQYF. The CDR3 region has the DNA TGCGCCAGCAGCCACGCTACAGGGGGCGGAGAGACCCAGTACTTC.

The chain couples TRBV27 to TRBJ2-7; TRBD2 matches at 8 bases. Germline V lookup: CDR1 MNHEY, CDR2 SMNVEV (reference sequence). CDR3 length: 15 amino acids. Losses at the gene ends were 8 bases for V and 7 bases for J; bases not matched to a gene: 16. CDR3: CASGPGLGTRREQYF. CDR3 DNA sequence: TGTGCCAGCGGACCGGGACTAGGGACCCGGAGAGAGCAGTACTTC.

V gene TRBV27 combines with J gene TRBJ2-5; D is undetermined. Per germline, CDR1 MNHEY and CDR2 SMNVEV (reference sequence). V was shortened by 2 bases and J by 2 bases, with 9 bases between the two germline ends. CDR3 length: 14 residues. The CDR3 region has the DNA TGTGCCAGCAGTTTAGCGGTAGCACAAGAGACCCAGTACTTC. This sequence encodes CASSLAVAQETQYF.